This passage covers 28 T cell receptor beta chains from one sample sequenced in a study of T cell responses to AZD1222 COVID-19 vaccine. Measured with immunoSEQ multiplex PCR; TCRdb has only the in-frame clones, and not every one. The sample carries about 130,000 clones, roughly 87% recorded once. This specimen consisted of peripheral blood, obtained on day 0 of MenACWY control vaccination. The receptors here all came from an adult in good health.

The chain uses TRBV18 and TRBJ1-2; D is possibly TRBD1 (5 bases). Germline V CDR1 and CDR2: KGHSH, LQKENI. The CDR3 length is 15 residues. Trimming took 0 bases from V and 4 from J, leaving 12 bases between them. Here the CDR3 DNA reads TGTGCCAGCTCACCACCGTCCAGGGACCGCTATGGCTACACCTTC. As protein: CASSPPSRDRYGYTF. Using reference TRBV18 and TRBJ1-2 for the parts outside the CDR3, the full variable domain is NAGVMQNPRHLVRRRGQEARLRCSPMKGHSHVYWYRQLPEEGLKFMVYLQKENIIDESGMPKERFSAEFPKEGPSILRIQQVVRGDSAAYFCASSPPSRDRYGYTFGSGTRLTVV.

This clone has just a few counts. This sequence joins TRBV4-2 and TRBJ1-3; D may be TRBD1 (6 bases). V lost 3 bases and J 5 bases, leaving 17 bases between the germline ends. The CDR3 extends over 16 amino acids. Germline V gives CDR1 LGHNA, CDR2 YNFKEQ. CDR3: CASSHQGGADRNTIYF. DNA of the CDR3: TGTGCCAGCAGCCATCAAGGGGGGGCAGATAGAAACACCATATATTTT.

The V gene is TRBV6-2 or TRBV6-3, the J gene TRBJ1-3; D unclear. CDR3 size: 15 residues. Germline CDR1 MNHEY, CDR2 SVGEGT. The ends were cut back, 2 bases at V and 0 bases at J, with 8 bases in the middle. CDR3 coding DNA: TGTGCCAGCAGTTACCGGCACCTCTCTGGAAACACCATATATTTT. It codes for CASSYRHLSGNTIYF.

This chain connects TRBV5-1 to TRBJ1-2; TRBD1 aligns across 10 bases. CDR1 is SGHRS and CDR2 is YFSETQ in the germline V gene. The V and J ends lost 4 bases and 5 bases, in that order; junction bases with no gene match: 5. CDR3 length equals 14 residues. The CDR3 here is CASSTDRGEYGYTF. Written as DNA, the CDR3 is TGCGCCAGCAGCACGGACAGGGGGGAATATGGCTACACCTTC.

This sequence joins TRBV6-5 and TRBJ2-2, with 7 bases aligning to TRBD1. J was trimmed by 6 bases and V by 6 bases; bases with no gene match: 4. The CDR3 covers 13 residues. CDR1 is MNHEY and CDR2 is SVGAGI in the germline V gene. In DNA form, the CDR3 reads TGTGCCAGCAGGAGACAGGGCCCCGGGGAGCTGTTTTTT. Translating it yields CASRRQGPGELFF.

This clone was detected a few times. This rearrangement joins TRBV18 to TRBJ2-7; 9 bases line up with TRBD1. The CDR3 runs 14 residues. Germline loops: CDR1 KGHSH, CDR2 LQKENI. Trimming removed 3 bases from V and 5 bases from J; junction bases left unmatched: 5. This CDR3 is CASSPGQGFDEQYF. The CDR3 bases are TGTGCCAGCTCACCGGGACAGGGTTTCGACGAGCAGTACTTC.

V is TRBV5-1 and J is TRBJ2-1; 10 positions agree with TRBD1. This CDR3 spans 18 amino acids. Germline CDR1 is SGHRS and CDR2 is YFSETQ. Trimming at V came to 5 bases and at J to 0 bases, leaving 11 bases not matched to a gene. CDR3 nucleotides: TGCGCCAGCAGTCTCCCTCTGAGGGACAGGGGCTCCTACAATGAGCAGTTCTTC. It codes for CASSLPLRDRGSYNEQFF.

The chain links TRBV11-2 to TRBJ1-2; 9 positions match TRBD1. The V and J ends lost 1 base and 1 base, in that order; junction bases with no gene match: 1. Germline V gene data show CDR1 as SGHAT and CDR2 as FQNNGV. The CDR3 contains 15 residues. This CDR3 is CASSLAGQGNYGYTF. The CDR3 nucleotides are TGTGCCAGCAGCTTAGCGGGACAGGGTAACTATGGCTACACCTTC.

This clone showed up just once. The rearrangement joins TRBV19 to TRBJ2-2; D unclear. CDR1 LNHDA and CDR2 SQIVND come from the germline V gene (reference sequence). V shed 8 bases and J shed 6 bases, with 7 bases lying between them. CDR3 length: 11 residues. The CDR3 region has the DNA TGTGCCAGTCAGGCCTCCGGGGAGCTGTTTTTT. Amino acid sequence: CASQASGELFF. Together with reference TRBV19 and TRBJ2-2, the CDR3 gives the full variable domain: DGGITQSPKYLFRKEGQNVTLSCEQNLNHDAMYWYRQDPGQGLRLIYYSQIVNDFQKGDIAEGYSVSREKKESFPLTVTSAQKNPTAFYLCASQASGELFFGEGSRLTVL.

V and J are TRBV5-1 and TRBJ2-3; 9 bases line up with TRBD1. The CDR3 sequence is 16 residues long. The trim removed 0 bases at V and 0 bases at J, leaving 2 bases unmatched. In germline, CDR1 is SGHRS, CDR2 YFSETQ. The DNA of the CDR3 is TGCGCCAGCAGCTTGGGGGACAGGGCGAGCACAGATACGCAGTATTTT. Protein product: CASSLGDRASTDTQYF.

The CDR3 spells CSVDTGQGVTEAFF. CDR3 coding DNA: TGCAGCGTCGACACTGGACAGGGGGTAACTGAAGCTTTCTTT. The genes are TRBV29-1 and TRBJ1-1; 10 bases match TRBD1. The CDR3 spans 14 residues. V shed 6 bases and J 5 bases; nucleotides not matched to a gene: 9. Germline loops: CDR1 SQVTM, CDR2 ANQGSEA.

The chain is built from TRBV6-5 and TRBJ1-1, with unresolved D. The V gene lost 9 bases and the J gene lost 3 bases, with 20 bases spanning the gap. The CDR3 has 15 residues. CDR1 is MNHEY and CDR2 is SVGAGI in the germline V gene. The CDR3 here is CASVLAPFFYTEAFF. DNA of the CDR3: TGTGCCAGTGTACTCGCGCCCTTTTTCTACACTGAAGCTTTCTTT.

The gene calls are TRBV18 and TRBJ2-1, with 12 nucleotides matching TRBD2. Germline-derived CDR1 and CDR2 are KGHSH and LQKENI. The CDR3 is 17 residues long. V was clipped by 3 bases and J by 10 bases; unmatched bases: 13. CDR3 region: CASSPPATSGRAREQFF. Written as DNA, the CDR3 is TGTGCCAGCTCACCTCCGGCGACTAGCGGGAGAGCACGGGAGCAGTTCTTC.

The chain employs TRBV11-2 and TRBJ2-1; 7 nucleotides line up with TRBD1. The J segment lost 7 bases and the V segment lost 4 bases, leaving 10 bases of the junction unmatched. CDR1 SGHAT and CDR2 FQNNGV come from the germline V gene. CDR3 length: 15 amino acids. CDR3 DNA sequence: TGTGCCAGCAGCTGGAACAGGGGTGGCCGGAATGAGCAGTTCTTC. It specifies CASSWNRGGRNEQFF.

This clone turned up a few times. The rearrangement joins TRBV19 to TRBJ2-1, with a weak D call TRBD1 (6 bases). CDR1 is LNHDA, CDR2 SQIVND, per germline (reference sequence). Trimming took off 10 bases at V and 3 bases at J, with 13 bases between the two ends. The CDR3 runs 13 residues. The CDR3 reads CATTTGFYNEQFF. DNA of the CDR3: TGTGCCACCACGACAGGTTTCTACAATGAGCAGTTCTTC.

The count of this clone is one. The chain combines TRBV6-5 with TRBJ2-7; D unresolved. Per germline, CDR1 MNHEY and CDR2 SVGAGI. There are 15 residues in the CDR3. V lost 8 bases to trimming and J lost 1 base, with 18 bases between them. The CDR3 loop reads CASGPPMAPSYEQYF. For the CDR3, the DNA is TGTGCCAGCGGCCCACCTATGGCCCCTTCCTACGAGCAGTACTTC.

The genes are TRBV5-8 and TRBJ2-3; 9 bases are shared with TRBD1. V gave up 3 bases and J gave up 4 bases; unmatched junction bases: 6. The germline gives CDR1 SGHTS, CDR2 YDEGEE. The length of the CDR3 is 15 residues. In nucleotides, the CDR3 is TGTGCCAGCAGCTCTGACAGGGGGAGGGCAGATACGCAGTATTTT. This codes for CASSSDRGRADTQYF.

This chain links TRBV28 with TRBJ1-2; D possibly corresponds to TRBD1 (6 bases). The CDR3 is made up of 16 amino acids. Germline lookup yields CDR1 MDHEN and CDR2 SYDVKM. Trimming shortened V by 6 bases and J by 11 bases, and 28 bases separated the two germline ends. The CDR3: CASRTGRGRGIMVYTF. As DNA, the CDR3 is TGTGCCAGCAGAACCGGAAGGGGTAGGGGGATTATGGTGTACACCTTC.

The chain couples TRBV4-1 to TRBJ2-3, with D maybe TRBD1 (5 bases). The CDR3 is 17 residues long. The V and J ends lost 0 bases and 2 bases respectively, with 15 bases between them. The germline V gene encodes CDR1 MGHRA and CDR2 YSYEKL. CDR3 sequence: CASSQDSLGQLTDTQYF. The CDR3 nucleotides are TGCGCCAGCAGCCAAGATTCTCTGGGGCAGCTCACAGATACGCAGTATTTT.

The rearrangement joins TRBV25-1 to TRBJ1-3; D unclear. V lost 1 base, J lost 0 bases, and 13 bases lay in between. The germline V gene encodes CDR1 MGHDK and CDR2 SYGVNS. CDR3 length: 17 residues. CDR3 sequence: CASSESQAIISGNTIYF. Written as DNA, the CDR3 is TGTGCCAGCAGTGAATCTCAGGCCATCATCTCTGGAAACACCATATATTTT.

V gene TRBV28 combines with J gene TRBJ1-1, with TRBD1 as a possible D gene (5 bases). From germline, CDR1 is MDHEN and CDR2 SYDVKM. The ends were cut back, 10 bases at V and 3 bases at J, with 18 bases in the middle. The CDR3 consists of 14 residues. DNA for the CDR3: TGTGCCATCCTCAGGGAACTGAGCGACACTGAAGCTTTCTTT. Translation: CAILRELSDTEAFF.

This sequence joins TRBV10-2 and TRBJ1-6, with D possibly matching TRBD1 (5 bases). This CDR3 is built from 13 residues. Germline V gene sequence: CDR1 WSHSY, CDR2 SAAADI. V lost 8 bases and J 6 bases, leaving 11 bases between the germline ends. CDR3 nucleotide sequence: TGCGCCAGCGAGCAGGGTGGTAATTCACCCCTCCACTTT. Encoded protein: CASEQGGNSPLHF.

This clone has only one observation. The chain uses TRBV7-2 and TRBJ1-4, with TRBD1 identical over 8 bases. CDR1 SGHTA and CDR2 FQGNSA come from the germline V gene. The trim removed 1 base at V and 8 bases at J, leaving 3 bases unmatched. CDR3 length equals 14 residues. The CDR3 DNA is TGTGCCAGCAGCTTAGGCCACAGGGGGGAAAAACTGTTTTTT. Translation: CASSLGHRGEKLFF.

The V and J genes are TRBV2 and TRBJ2-3; TRBD1 matches 9 bases. CDR3 length: 16 residues. V lost 3 bases and J lost 1; bases outside the gene matches: 5. The V gene's germline CDR1 is SNHLY and CDR2 FYNNEI. CDR3 sequence (DNA): TGTGCCAGCAGTGAGATGCGGACAGGGGGCACAGATACGCAGTATTTT. This translates into CASSEMRTGGTDTQYF.

In this sample, this clone turned up once. The chain joins TRBV27 to TRBJ1-1; 9 nucleotides line up with TRBD1. The V and J ends lost 6 bases and 10 bases, in that order; junction bases with no gene match: 9. Germline CDR1 is MNHEY and CDR2 is SMNVEV (reference sequence). The CDR3 has 13 residues. In DNA, the CDR3 is TGTGCCAGCAGCGGGGACAGGGCTTATCGAGCTTTCTTT. Its protein is CASSGDRAYRAFF.

V and J are TRBV2 and TRBJ2-5; TRBD2 agrees at 11 bases. Germline lookup yields CDR1 SNHLY and CDR2 FYNNEI. The CDR3 runs 19 residues. With V trimmed by 4 bases and J by 1 base, 14 bases remained unmatched. The CDR3 sequence is CASSGRTAGLAGGQETQYF. In nucleotides, the CDR3 is TGTGCCAGCAGTGGGCGGACCGCTGGACTAGCGGGCGGCCAAGAGACCCAGTACTTC.

The chain employs TRBV6-6 and TRBJ2-2, with D unresolved. V dropped 6 bases and J dropped 4 bases, with 12 bases sitting between them. The germline V gene encodes CDR1 MNHNY and CDR2 SVGAGI (reference sequence). The CDR3 has 14 amino acids. In DNA form, the CDR3 reads TGTGCCAGCAGGGCCGAACAGACCACCGGGGAGCTGTTTTTT. This sequence encodes CASRAEQTTGELFF.

The J gene is TRBJ2-7, the V gene TRBV28, with D perhaps assigned TRBD1 or TRBD2 (5 bases each). Germline V gene lookup returns CDR1 MDHEN and CDR2 SYDVKM. The CDR3 covers 15 residues. Trimming removed 6 bases at V and 2 bases at J, with 17 bases between. In DNA form, the CDR3 reads TGTGCCAGCAGCAGCCCCGGGACGGGACCCTACGAGCAGTACTTC. It translates to CASSSPGTGPYEQYF.